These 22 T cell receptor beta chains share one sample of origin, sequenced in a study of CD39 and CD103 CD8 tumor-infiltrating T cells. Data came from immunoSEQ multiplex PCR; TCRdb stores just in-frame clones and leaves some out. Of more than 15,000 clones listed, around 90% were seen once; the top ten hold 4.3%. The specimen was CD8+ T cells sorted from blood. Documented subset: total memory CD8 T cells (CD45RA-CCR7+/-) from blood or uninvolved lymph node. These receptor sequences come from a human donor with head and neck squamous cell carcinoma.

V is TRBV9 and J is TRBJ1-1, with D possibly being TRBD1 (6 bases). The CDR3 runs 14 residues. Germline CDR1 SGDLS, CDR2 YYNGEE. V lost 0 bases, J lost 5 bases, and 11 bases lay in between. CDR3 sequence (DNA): TGTGCCAGCAGCGTAGATGGGGGCGGGACTGAAGCTTTCTTT. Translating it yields CASSVDGGGTEAFF.

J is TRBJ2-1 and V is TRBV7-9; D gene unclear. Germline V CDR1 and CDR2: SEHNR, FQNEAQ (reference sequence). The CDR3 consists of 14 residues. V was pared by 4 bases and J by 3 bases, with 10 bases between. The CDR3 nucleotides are TGTGCCAGCAGCTGGGTCTCTGTCTACAATGAGCAGTTCTTC. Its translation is CASSWVSVYNEQFF.

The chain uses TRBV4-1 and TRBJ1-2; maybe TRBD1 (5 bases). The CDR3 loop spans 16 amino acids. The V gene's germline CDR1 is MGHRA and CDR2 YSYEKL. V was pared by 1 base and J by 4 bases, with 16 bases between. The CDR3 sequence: CASSQARLGQTYGYTF. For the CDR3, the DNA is TGCGCCAGCAGCCAAGCCCGCTTGGGGCAGACCTATGGCTACACCTTC.

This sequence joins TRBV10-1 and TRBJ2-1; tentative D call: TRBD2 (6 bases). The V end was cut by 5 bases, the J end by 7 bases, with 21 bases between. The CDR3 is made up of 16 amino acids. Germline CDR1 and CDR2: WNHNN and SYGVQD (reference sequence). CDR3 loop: CASSPGRRVEGNEQFF. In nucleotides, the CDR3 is TGCGCCAGCAGTCCGGGGAGGAGGGTAGAGGGGAATGAGCAGTTCTTC.

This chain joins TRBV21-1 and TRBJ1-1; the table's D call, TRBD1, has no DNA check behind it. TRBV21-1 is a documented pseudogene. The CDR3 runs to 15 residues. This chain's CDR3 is CASSKTGYYGTEAFF. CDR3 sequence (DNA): TGTGCCAGCAGCAAGACAGGGTACTATGGAACTGAAGCTTTCTTT.

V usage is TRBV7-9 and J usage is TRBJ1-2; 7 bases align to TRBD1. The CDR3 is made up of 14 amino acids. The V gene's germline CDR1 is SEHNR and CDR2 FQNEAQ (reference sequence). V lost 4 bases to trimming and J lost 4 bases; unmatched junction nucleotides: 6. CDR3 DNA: TGTGCCAGCAGCTCATCCGGGACAGTCTATGGCTACACCTTC. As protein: CASSSSGTVYGYTF.

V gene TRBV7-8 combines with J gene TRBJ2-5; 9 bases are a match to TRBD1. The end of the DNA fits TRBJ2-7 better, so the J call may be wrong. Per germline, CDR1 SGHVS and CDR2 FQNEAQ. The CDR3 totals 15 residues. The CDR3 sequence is CASSFTATGGDEQYF. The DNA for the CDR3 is TGTGCCAGCAGCTTCACTGCCACAGGGGGCGACGAGCAGTACTTC.

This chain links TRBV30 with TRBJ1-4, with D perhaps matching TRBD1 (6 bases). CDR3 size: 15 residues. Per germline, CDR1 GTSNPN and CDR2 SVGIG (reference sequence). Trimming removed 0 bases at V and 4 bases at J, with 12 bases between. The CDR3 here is CAWSVDPGVNEKLFF. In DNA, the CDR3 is TGTGCCTGGAGTGTAGACCCAGGGGTTAATGAAAAACTGTTTTTT.

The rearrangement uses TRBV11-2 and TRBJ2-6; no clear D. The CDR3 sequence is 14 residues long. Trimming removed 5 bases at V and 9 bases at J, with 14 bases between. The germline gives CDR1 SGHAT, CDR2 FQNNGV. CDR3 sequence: CASSNLLEFNVLTF. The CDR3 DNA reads TGTGCCAGCAGCAACCTTCTGGAGTTCAACGTCCTGACTTTC.

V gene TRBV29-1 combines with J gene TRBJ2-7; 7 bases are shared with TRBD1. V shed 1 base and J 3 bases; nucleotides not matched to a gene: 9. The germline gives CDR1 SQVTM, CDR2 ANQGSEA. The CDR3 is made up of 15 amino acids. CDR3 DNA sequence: TGCAGCGTTGAAGGGGGACAGCCCCCTCACTACGAGCAGTACTTC. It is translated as CSVEGGQPPHYEQYF.

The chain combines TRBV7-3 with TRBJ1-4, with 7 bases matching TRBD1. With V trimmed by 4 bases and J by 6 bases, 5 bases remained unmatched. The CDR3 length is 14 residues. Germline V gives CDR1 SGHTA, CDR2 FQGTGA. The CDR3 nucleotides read TGTGCCAGCAGCTCGACAGGGCTCGATGAAAAACTGTTTTTT. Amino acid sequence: CASSSTGLDEKLFF. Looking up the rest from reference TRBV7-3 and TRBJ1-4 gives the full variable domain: GAGVSQTPSNKVTEKGKYVELRCDPISGHTALYWYRQSLGQGPEFLIYFQGTGAADDSGLPNDRFFAVRPEGSVSTLKIQRTERGDSAVYLCASSSTGLDEKLFFGSGTQLSVL.

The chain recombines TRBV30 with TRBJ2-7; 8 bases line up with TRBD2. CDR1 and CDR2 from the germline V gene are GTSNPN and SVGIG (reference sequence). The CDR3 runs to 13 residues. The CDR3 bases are TGTTCTCTGGCGTGGCGGGGGGAAGACGAGCAGTACTTC. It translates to CSLAWRGEDEQYF.

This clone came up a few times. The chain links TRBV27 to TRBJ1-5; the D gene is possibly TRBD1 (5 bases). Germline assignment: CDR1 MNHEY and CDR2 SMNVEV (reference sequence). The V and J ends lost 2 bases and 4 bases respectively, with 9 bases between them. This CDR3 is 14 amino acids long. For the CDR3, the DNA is TGTGCCAGCAGTTTAAGGGGCGGGAATCAGCCCCAGCATTTT. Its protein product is CASSLRGGNQPQHF.

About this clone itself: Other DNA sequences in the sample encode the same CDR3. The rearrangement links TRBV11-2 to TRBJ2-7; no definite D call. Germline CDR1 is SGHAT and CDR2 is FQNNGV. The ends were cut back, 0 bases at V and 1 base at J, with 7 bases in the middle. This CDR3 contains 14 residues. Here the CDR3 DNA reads TGTGCCAGCAGCTTAGACGTGGGGTCCTACGAGCAGTACTTC. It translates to CASSLDVGSYEQYF.

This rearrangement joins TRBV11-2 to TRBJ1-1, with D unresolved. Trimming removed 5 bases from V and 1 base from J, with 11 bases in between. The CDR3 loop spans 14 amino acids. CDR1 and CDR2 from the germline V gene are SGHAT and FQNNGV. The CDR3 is CASSAMGSNTEAFF. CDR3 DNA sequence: TGTGCCAGCAGCGCTATGGGGTCGAACACTGAAGCTTTCTTT. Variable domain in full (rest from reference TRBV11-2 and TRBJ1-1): EAGVAQSPRYKIIEKRQSVAFWCNPISGHATLYWYQQILGQGPKLLIQFQNNGVVDDSQLPKDRFSAERLKGVDSTLKIQPAKLEDSAVYLCASSAMGSNTEAFFGQGTRLTVV.

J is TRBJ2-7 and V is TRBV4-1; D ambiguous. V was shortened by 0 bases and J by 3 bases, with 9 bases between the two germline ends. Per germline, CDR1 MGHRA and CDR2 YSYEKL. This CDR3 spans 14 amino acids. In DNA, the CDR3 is TGCGCCAGCAGCCAAGATGCAGGTAACTACGAGCAGTACTTC. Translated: CASSQDAGNYEQYF.

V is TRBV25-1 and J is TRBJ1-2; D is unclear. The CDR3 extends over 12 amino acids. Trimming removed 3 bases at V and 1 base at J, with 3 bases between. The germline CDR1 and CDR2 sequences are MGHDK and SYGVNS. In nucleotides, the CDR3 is TGTGCCAGCAGTGACAGTAACTATGGCTACACCTTC. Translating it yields CASSDSNYGYTF.

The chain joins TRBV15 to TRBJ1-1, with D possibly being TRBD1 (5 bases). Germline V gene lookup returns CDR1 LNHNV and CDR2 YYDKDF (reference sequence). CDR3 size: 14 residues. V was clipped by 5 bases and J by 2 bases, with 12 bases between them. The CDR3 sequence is CATSHQGFNTEAFF. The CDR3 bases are TGTGCCACCAGCCACCAGGGATTCAACACTGAAGCTTTCTTT. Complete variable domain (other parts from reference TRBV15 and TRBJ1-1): DAMVIQNPRYQVTQFGKPVTLSCSQTLNHNVMYWYQQKSSQAPKLLFHYYDKDFNNEADTPDNFQSRRPNTSFCFLDIRSPGLGDTAMYLCATSHQGFNTEAFFGQGTRLTVV.

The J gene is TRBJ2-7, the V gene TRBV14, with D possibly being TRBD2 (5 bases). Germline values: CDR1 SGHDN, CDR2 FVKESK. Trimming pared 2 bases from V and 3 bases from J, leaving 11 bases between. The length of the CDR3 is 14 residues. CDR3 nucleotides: TGTGCCAGCAGCCAAAGCCGGGATTACTACGAGCAGTACTTC. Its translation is CASSQSRDYYEQYF.

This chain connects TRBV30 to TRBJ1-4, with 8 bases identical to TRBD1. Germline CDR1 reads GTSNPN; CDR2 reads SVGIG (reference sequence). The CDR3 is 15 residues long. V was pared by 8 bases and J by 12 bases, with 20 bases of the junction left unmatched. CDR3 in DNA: TGTGCCATCGCCGGGACAGGCGACCGAAAGTTTCAACTGTTTTTT. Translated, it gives CAIAGTGDRKFQLFF.

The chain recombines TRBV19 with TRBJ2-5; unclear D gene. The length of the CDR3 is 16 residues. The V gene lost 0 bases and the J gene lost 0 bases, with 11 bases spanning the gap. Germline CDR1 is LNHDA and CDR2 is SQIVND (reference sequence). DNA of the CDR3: TGTGCCAGTAGTATAGATCTCGGCATCTACCAAGAGACCCAGTACTTC. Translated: CASSIDLGIYQETQYF.

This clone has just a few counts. The CDR3 spells CSVEGLNTEAFF. The CDR3 DNA follows: TGCAGCGTTGAAGGATTGAACACTGAAGCTTTCTTT. The chain has TRBV29-1 and TRBJ1-1; D is undetermined. V was clipped by 1 base and J by 0 bases, with 3 bases between them. This CDR3 has 12 amino acids. The V gene's germline CDR1 is SQVTM and CDR2 ANQGSEA.